The sample holds a few counts of the clone carrying this TCR beta chain. The CDR3 is 19 residues long. From germline, CDR1 is MDHEN and CDR2 SYDVKM. Deletions cut 2 bases from V and 2 bases from J, with 22 bases between. This record belongs to a study of T cells in Graves' hyperthyroidism and ophthalmopathy. What was amplified from RNA transcripts were TCR beta CDR3 regions. The TCR CDR3 first-round RT-PCR relied on the HTBI primer set. TCRdb itself ran the multiplex PCR reads through MiXCR, one entry per CDR3 protein. The repertoire holds a few hundred thousand distinct CDR3 sequences, with around 15% as singletons. For the diagnoses, clinical symptoms, serum thyroxine and TRAb, thyroid ultrasound and orbital computed tomography were used. The source of the PBMCs was 10 ml of fresh peripheral blood.

Sequenced material: blood. V gene TRBV28 combines with J gene TRBJ2-4; D is possibly TRBD1 or TRBD2 (5 bases each). The clonotype was recovered from a woman between 40 and 55 years old with Graves' hyperthyroidism. The CDR3 loop is CASSLNVRGARYTKNIQYF. DNA of the CDR3: TGTGCCAGCAGTTTAAACGTCCGAGGGGCACGATACACCAAAAACATTCAGTACTTC.